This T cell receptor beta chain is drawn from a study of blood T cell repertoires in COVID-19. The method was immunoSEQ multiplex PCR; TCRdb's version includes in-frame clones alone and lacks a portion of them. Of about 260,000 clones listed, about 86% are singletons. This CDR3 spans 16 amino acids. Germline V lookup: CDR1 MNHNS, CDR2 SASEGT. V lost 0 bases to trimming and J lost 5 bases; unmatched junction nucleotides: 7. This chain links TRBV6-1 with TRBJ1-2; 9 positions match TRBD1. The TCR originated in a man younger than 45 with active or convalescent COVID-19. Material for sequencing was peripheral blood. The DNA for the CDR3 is TGTGCCAGCAGTGAAGCGACAGGGGGTTGGGGGTATGGCTACACCTTC. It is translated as CASSEATGGWGYGYTF.